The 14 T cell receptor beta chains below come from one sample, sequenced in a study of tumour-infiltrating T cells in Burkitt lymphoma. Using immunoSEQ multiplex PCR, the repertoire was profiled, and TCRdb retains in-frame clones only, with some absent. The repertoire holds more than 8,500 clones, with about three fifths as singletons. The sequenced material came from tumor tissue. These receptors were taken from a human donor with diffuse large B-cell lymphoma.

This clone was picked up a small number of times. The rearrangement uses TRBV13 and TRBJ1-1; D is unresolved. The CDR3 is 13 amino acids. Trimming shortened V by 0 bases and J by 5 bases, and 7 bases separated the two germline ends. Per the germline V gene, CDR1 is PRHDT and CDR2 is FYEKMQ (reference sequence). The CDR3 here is CASSLGPLTEAFF. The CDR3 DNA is TGTGCCAGCAGCTTAGGCCCCCTGACTGAAGCTTTCTTT.

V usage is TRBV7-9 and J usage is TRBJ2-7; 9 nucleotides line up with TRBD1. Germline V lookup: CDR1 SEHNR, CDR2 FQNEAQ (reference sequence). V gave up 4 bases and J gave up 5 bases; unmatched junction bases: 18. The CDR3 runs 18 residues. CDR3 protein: CASSSGGSGTGSNHEQYF. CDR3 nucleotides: TGTGCCAGCAGCTCCGGAGGTTCCGGGACAGGGAGCAACCACGAGCAGTACTTC. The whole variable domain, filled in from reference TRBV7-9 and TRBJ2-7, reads DTGVSQNPRHKITKRGQNVTFRCDPISEHNRLYWYRQTLGQGPEFLTYFQNEAQLEKSRLLSDRFSAERPKGSFSTLEIQRTEQGDSAMYLCASSSGGSGTGSNHEQYFGPGTRLTVT.

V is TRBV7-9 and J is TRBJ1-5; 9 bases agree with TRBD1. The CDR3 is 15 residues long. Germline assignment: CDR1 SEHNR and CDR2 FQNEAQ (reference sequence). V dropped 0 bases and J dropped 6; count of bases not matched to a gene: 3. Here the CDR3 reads CASSLAGTGLQPQHF. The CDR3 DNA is TGTGCCAGCAGCTTAGCCGGGACAGGGCTTCAGCCCCAGCATTTT.

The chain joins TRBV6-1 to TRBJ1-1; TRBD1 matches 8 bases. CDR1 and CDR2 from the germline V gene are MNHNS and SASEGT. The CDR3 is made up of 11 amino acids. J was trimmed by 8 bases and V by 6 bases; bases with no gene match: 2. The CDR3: CASRRTGEAFF. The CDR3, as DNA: TGTGCCAGCAGGCGGACAGGGGAAGCTTTCTTT.

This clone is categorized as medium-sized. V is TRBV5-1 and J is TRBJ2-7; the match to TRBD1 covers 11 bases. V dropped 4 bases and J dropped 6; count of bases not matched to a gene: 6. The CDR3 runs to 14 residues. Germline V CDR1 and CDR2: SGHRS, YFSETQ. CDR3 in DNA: TGCGCCAGCAGCCCAGGACAGGGGGCACGCGAGCAGTACTTC. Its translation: CASSPGQGAREQYF.

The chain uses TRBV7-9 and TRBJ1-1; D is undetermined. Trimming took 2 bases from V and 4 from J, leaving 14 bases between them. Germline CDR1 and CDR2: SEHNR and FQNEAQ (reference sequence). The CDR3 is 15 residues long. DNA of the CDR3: TGTGCCAGCAGCTTACCCGAGGAGGGTTCCACTGAAGCTTTCTTT. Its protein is CASSLPEEGSTEAFF.

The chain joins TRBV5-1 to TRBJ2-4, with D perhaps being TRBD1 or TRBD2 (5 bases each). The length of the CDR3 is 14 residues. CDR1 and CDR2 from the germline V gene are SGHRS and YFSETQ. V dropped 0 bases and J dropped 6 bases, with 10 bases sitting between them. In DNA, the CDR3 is TGCGCCAGCAGCTTGGCGGGGCGACGAAACATTCAGTACTTC. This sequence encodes CASSLAGRRNIQYF.

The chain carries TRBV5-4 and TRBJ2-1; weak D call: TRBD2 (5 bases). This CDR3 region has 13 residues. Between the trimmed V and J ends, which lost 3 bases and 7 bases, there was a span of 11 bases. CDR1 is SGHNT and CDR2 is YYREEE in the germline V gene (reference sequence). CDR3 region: CASSSLSENEQFF. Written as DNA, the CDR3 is TGTGCCAGCAGCTCCCTTAGCGAAAATGAGCAGTTCTTC.

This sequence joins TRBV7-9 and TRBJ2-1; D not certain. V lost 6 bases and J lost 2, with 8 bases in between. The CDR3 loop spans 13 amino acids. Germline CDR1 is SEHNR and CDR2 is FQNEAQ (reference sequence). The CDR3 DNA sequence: TGTGCCAGCAGGGTTGACCCCTACAATGAGCAGTTCTTC. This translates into CASRVDPYNEQFF.

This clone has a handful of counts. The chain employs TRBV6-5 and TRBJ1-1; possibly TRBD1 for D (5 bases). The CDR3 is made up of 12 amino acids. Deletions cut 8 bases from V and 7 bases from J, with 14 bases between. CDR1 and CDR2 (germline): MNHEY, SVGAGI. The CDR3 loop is CASRRLQGEAFF. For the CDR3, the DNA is TGTGCCAGCCGTCGTCTGCAGGGTGAAGCTTTCTTT.

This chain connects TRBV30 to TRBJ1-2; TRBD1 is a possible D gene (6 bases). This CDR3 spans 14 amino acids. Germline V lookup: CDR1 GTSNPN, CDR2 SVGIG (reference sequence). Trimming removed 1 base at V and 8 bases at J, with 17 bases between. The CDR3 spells CAWSDEGVGMGYTF. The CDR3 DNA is TGTGCCTGGAGTGACGAGGGGGTGGGCATGGGCTACACCTTC.

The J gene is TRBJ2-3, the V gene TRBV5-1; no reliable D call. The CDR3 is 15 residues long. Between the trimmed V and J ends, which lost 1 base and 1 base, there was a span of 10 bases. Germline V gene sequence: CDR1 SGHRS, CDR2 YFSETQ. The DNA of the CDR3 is TGCGCCAGCAGCTTGAGCCAGGCGCGCACAGATACGCAGTATTTT. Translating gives CASSLSQARTDTQYF.

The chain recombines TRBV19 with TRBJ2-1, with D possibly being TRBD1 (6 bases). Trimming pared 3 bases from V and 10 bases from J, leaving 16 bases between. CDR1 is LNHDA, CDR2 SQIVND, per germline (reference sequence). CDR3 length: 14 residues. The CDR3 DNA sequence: TGTGCCAGTAGTATTTCGGCAGGGGTGACGGAGCAGTTCTTC. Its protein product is CASSISAGVTEQFF.

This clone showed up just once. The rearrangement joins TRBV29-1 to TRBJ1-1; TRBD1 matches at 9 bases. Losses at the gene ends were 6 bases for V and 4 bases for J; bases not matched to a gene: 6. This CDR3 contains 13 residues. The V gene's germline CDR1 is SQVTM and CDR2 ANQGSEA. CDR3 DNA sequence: TGCAGCGTAAACAGGGGGCGCGGCACTGAAGCTTTCTTT. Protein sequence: CSVNRGRGTEAFF.